These 11 T cell receptor beta chains share one sample of origin, sequenced in a study of human T cells and chemical hapten exposure. Time point described: pre-sensitization, week 0. Treatment specified: therapeutic diphenylcyclopropenone sensitization with weekly scalp DPC. TCRdb passed the RACE reads through MiXCR, listing each CDR3 protein once. Of 300,000 to 450,000 distinct CDR3 sequences listed, 4.5% to 5.5% are singletons. The sequences come from whole blood, collected in connection with sensitization to the hapten diphenylcyclopropenone (DPC). The origin of the receptors is a woman aged 18-29 years with alopecia areata. Some clones in this sample may be carry-over from other donors' samples.

Ten or more counts support this clonotype. The chain joins TRBV29-1 to TRBJ2-7, with D perhaps matching TRBD1 (6 bases). The CDR3 length is 14 residues. Germline CDR1 and CDR2: SQVTM and ANQGSEA. Trimming left V 4 bases short and J 4 bases short, with 17 bases between. CDR3 region: CSVALDRRTYEQYF. The DNA for the CDR3 is TGCAGCGTTGCCCTCGACAGGCGGACTTACGAGCAGTACTTC.

V usage is TRBV6-6 and J usage is TRBJ1-1; D possibly corresponds to TRBD1 (6 bases). The CDR3 runs 16 residues. The V and J ends lost 2 bases and 0 bases respectively, with 13 bases between them. Germline CDR1 and CDR2: MNHNY and SVGAGI (reference sequence). CDR3 in amino acids: CASSYPRQALNTEAFF. Written as DNA, the CDR3 is TGTGCCAGCAGTTACCCCCGACAGGCTCTGAACACTGAAGCTTTCTTT.

This clonotype was detected many times. The rearrangement uses TRBV28 and TRBJ2-5; D may correspond to TRBD1 or TRBD2 (5 bases each). Looked up from germline, CDR1 is MDHEN and CDR2 is SYDVKM. With 3 bases removed from V and 0 bases from J, the gap between germline ends came to 8 bases. The CDR3 extends over 14 amino acids. The CDR3 loop is CASSFRDDQETQYF. The CDR3 DNA is TGTGCCAGCAGTTTCCGGGACGACCAAGAGACCCAGTACTTC.

This clonotype was seen a handful of times. The rearrangement joins TRBV6-1 to TRBJ2-7; possibly TRBD2 for D (5 bases). The CDR3 is 13 residues long. Germline CDR1 MNHNS, CDR2 SASEGT. Trimming took off 8 bases at V and 0 bases at J, with 11 bases between the two ends. The CDR3 reads CASRVGVSYEQYF. The CDR3 coding sequence is TGTGCCAGCCGGGTCGGGGTCTCCTACGAGCAGTACTTC.

This clonotype has at least ten counts. The chain couples TRBV12-3 or TRBV12-4 to TRBJ1-2; D is perhaps TRBD1 (5 bases). The CDR3 is made up of 15 amino acids. With 3 bases removed from V and 4 bases from J, the gap between germline ends came to 15 bases. The CDR3 is CASSLQQTGRYGYTF. In DNA form, the CDR3 reads TGTGCCAGCAGTTTGCAGCAGACGGGACGCTATGGCTACACCTTC.

The chain uses TRBV6-5 and TRBJ1-2; TRBD1 might be the D (5 bases). Trimming pared 7 bases from V and 7 bases from J, leaving 16 bases between. Germline CDR1 and CDR2: MNHEY and SVGAGI. This CDR3 is built from 13 residues. DNA for the CDR3: TGTGCCAGCAACTCGGGACTTCTCGGTGGCTACACCTTC. The encoded protein is CASNSGLLGGYTF.

The sample holds many counts of this clonotype. The chain employs TRBV20-1 and TRBJ2-7, with a possible D match to TRBD1 (6 bases). The V gene's germline CDR1 is DFQATT and CDR2 SNEGSKA (reference sequence). Trimming took 6 bases from V and 0 from J, leaving 15 bases between them. The CDR3 is 14 amino acids. The CDR3 DNA sequence: TGCAGTGCCTTTGGACAGTCGAGCTCCTACGAGCAGTACTTC. Amino acids: CSAFGQSSSYEQYF.

The chain uses TRBV12-3 or TRBV12-4 and TRBJ2-3; 11 bases match TRBD2. Unmatched junction bases numbered 7, after V lost 10 bases and J lost 1 base. There are 15 residues in the CDR3. In DNA, the CDR3 is TGTGCCATTGCGATGACTAGCGGGGGCACAGATACGCAGTATTTT. Its translation is CAIAMTSGGTDTQYF.

This clonotype was observed at least ten times. This chain links TRBV7-3 with TRBJ2-3; 7 bases fit TRBD2. Looked up from germline, CDR1 is SGHTA and CDR2 is FQGTGA. The junction had 5 bases not matched to a gene; V was cut back by 4 bases and J by 4 bases. This CDR3 has 14 amino acids. The CDR3: CASSSTGGADTQYF. The CDR3 bases are TGTGCCAGCAGCTCAACGGGGGGTGCAGATACGCAGTATTTT.

The chain is built from TRBV7-2 and TRBJ1-2; D gene unclear. V was trimmed by 4 bases and J by 3 bases, leaving 12 bases between them. There are 14 residues in the CDR3. Germline CDR1 SGHTA, CDR2 FQGNSA. CDR3 region: CASSYRSPDYGYTF. The DNA for the CDR3 is TGTGCCAGCAGCTACAGATCACCAGACTATGGCTACACCTTC.

In this sample, this clonotype turned up a few times. The J gene is TRBJ2-3, the V gene TRBV20-1; 12 bases match TRBD2. Germline V gene data show CDR1 as DFQATT and CDR2 as SNEGSKA (reference sequence). The CDR3 has 14 amino acids. The V gene end was trimmed by 6 bases and the J gene end by 4 bases; junction bases not matched to a gene: 5. The CDR3 reads CSAKGLAGSDTQYF. CDR3 DNA: TGCAGTGCCAAGGGACTAGCGGGCTCAGATACGCAGTATTTT.